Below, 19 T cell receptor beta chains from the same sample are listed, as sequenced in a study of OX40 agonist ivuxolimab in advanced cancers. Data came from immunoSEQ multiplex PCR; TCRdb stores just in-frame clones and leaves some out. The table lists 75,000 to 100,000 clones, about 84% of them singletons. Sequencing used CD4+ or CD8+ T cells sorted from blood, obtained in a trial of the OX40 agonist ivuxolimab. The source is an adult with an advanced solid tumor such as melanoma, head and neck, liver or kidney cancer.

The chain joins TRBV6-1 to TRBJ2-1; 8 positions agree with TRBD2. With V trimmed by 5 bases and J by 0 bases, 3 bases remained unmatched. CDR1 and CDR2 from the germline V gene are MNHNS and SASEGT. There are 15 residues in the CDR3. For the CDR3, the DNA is TGTGCCAGCAGTAGCGGGGGAAACTCCTACAATGAGCAGTTCTTC. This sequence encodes CASSSGGNSYNEQFF.

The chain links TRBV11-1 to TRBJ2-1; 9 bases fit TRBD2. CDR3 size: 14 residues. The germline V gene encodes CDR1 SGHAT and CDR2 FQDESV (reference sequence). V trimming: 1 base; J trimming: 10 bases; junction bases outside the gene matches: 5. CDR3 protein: CASSLGGGVSEQFF. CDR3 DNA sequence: TGTGCCAGCAGCTTAGGCGGGGGGGTAAGCGAGCAGTTCTTC.

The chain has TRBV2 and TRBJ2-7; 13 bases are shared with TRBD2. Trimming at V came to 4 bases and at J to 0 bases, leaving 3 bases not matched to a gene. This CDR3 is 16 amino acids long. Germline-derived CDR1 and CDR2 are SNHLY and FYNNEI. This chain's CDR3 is CASSGTSGGSSYEQYF. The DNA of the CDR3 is TGTGCCAGCAGTGGGACTAGCGGGGGCAGCTCCTACGAGCAGTACTTC.

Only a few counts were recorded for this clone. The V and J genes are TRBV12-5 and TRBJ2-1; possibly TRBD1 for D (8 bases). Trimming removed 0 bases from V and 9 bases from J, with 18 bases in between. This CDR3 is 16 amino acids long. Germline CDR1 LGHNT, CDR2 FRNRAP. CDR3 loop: CASGLVAGQVYFEQFF. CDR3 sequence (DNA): TGTGCTAGTGGTTTGGTAGCGGGACAGGTTTATTTTGAGCAGTTCTTC. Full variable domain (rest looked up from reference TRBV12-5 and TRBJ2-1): DARVTQTPRHKVTEMGQEVTMRCQPILGHNTVFWYRQTMMQGLELLAYFRNRAPLDDSGMPKDRFSAEMPDATLATLKIQPSEPRDSAVYFCASGLVAGQVYFEQFFGPGTRLTVL.

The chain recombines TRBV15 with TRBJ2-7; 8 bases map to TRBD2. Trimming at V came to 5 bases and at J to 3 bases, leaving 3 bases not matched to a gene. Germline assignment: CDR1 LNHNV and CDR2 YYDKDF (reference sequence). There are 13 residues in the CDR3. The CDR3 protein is CATSAGGIYEQYF. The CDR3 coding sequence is TGTGCCACCAGCGCGGGGGGAATCTACGAGCAGTACTTC.

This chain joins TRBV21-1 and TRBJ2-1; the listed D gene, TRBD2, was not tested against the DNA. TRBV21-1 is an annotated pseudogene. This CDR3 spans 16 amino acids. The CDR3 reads CASSKVKGRDSNEQFF. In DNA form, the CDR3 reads TGTGCCAGCAGCAAAGTTAAAGGGAGGGATAGCAATGAGCAGTTCTTC.

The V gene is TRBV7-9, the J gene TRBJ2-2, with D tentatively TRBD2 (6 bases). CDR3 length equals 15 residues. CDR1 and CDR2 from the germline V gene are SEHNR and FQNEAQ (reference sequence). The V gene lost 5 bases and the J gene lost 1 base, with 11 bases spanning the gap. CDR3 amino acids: CASSRGLVNTGELFF. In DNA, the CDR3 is TGTGCCAGCAGCCGGGGACTCGTGAACACCGGGGAGCTGTTTTTT.

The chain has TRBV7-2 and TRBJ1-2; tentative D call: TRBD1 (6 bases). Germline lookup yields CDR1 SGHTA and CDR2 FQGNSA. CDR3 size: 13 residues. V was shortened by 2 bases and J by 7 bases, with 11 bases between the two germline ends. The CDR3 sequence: CASSLTQDSGYTF. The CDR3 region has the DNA TGTGCCAGCAGCTTAACCCAGGACAGTGGCTACACCTTC. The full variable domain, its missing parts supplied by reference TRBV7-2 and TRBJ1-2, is GAGVSQSPSNKVTEKGKDVELRCDPISGHTALYWYRQSLGQGLEFLIYFQGNSAPDKSGLPSDRFSAERTGGSVSTLTIQRTQQEDSAVYLCASSLTQDSGYTFGSGTRLTVV.

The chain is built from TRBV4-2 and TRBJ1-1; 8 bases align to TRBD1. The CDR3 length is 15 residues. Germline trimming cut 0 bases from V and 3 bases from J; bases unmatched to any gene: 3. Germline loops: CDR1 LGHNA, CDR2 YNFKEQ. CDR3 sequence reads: CASSQDGQGDTEAFF. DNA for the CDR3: TGTGCCAGCAGCCAAGACGGACAGGGAGACACTGAAGCTTTCTTT.

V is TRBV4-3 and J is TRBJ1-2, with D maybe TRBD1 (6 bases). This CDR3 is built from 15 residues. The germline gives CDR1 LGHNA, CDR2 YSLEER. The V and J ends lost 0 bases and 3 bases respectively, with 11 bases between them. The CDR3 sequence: CASSQEGRGDYGYTF. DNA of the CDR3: TGCGCCAGCAGCCAAGAGGGCAGGGGAGACTATGGCTACACCTTC.

The DNA for the CDR3 is TGTGCCAGCAGTCTAGAGGTCGGGGAGCTGTTTTTT. It codes for CASSLEVGELFF. The chain links TRBV7-2 to TRBJ2-2; unclear D gene. Trimming took off 6 bases at V and 7 bases at J, with 9 bases between the two ends. CDR1 SGHTA and CDR2 FQGNSA come from the germline V gene. The CDR3 sequence is 12 residues long.

The CDR3 DNA is TGTGCCAGCAGCTTAGTTAAGTATTTT. The encoded protein is CASSLVKYF. V gene TRBV11-3 combines with J gene TRBJ2-3, with D uncertain. Per germline, CDR1 SGHNT and CDR2 YENEEA. V gave up 1 base and J gave up 13 bases, with 3 bases separating them. The CDR3 spans 9 residues. The entire variable domain, with the rest obtained from reference TRBV11-3 and TRBJ2-3, is as follows: EAGVVQSPRYKIIEKKQPVAFWCNPISGHNTLYWYLQNLGQGPELLIRYENEEAVDDSQLPKDRFSAERLKGVDSTLKIQPAELGDSAVYLCASSLVKYFGPGTRLTVL.

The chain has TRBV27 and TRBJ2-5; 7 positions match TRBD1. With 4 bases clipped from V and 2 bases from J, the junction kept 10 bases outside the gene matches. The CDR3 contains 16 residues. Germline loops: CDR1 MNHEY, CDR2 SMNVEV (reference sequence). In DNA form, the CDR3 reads TGTGCCAGCAGTTCCGGACAGGTCCTACTTCAAGAGACCCAGTACTTC. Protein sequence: CASSSGQVLLQETQYF.

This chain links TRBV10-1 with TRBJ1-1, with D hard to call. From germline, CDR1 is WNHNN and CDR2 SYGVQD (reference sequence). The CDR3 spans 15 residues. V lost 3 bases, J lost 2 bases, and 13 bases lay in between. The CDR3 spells CASSDGDLGNTEAFF. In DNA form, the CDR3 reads TGCGCCAGCAGTGACGGGGATCTAGGAAACACTGAAGCTTTCTTT.

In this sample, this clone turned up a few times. The CDR3 DNA reads as TGTGCCAGCAGCGTAGAGGGGGGCCCAGCCAAAAACATTCAGTACTTC. It translates to CASSVEGGPAKNIQYF. V and J are TRBV9 and TRBJ2-4; D may be TRBD1 or TRBD2 (6 bases each). This CDR3 is built from 16 residues. Germline lookup yields CDR1 SGDLS and CDR2 YYNGEE. The ends were cut back, 0 bases at V and 0 bases at J, with 10 bases in the middle.

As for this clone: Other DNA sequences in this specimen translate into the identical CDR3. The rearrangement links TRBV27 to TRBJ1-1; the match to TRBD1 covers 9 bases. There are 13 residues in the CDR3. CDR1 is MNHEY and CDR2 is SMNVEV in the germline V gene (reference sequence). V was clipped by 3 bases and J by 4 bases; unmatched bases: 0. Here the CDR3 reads CASSLTGGTEAFF. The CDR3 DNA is TGTGCCAGCAGTTTGACAGGGGGCACTGAAGCTTTCTTT.

CDR3 residues: CASSLQAPRGSNQPQHF. CDR3 DNA sequence: TGTGCCAGCAGCTTACAAGCCCCACGAGGGAGCAATCAGCCCCAGCATTTT. The chain couples TRBV7-2 to TRBJ1-5; D gene ambiguous. CDR3 length: 17 residues. Germline-derived CDR1 and CDR2 are SGHTA and FQGNSA. V was trimmed by 2 bases and J by 1 base, leaving 15 bases between them.

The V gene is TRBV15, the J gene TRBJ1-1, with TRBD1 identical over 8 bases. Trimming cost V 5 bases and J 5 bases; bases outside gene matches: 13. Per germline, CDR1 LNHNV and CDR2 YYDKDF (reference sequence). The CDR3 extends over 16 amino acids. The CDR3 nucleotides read TGTGCCACCAGCGCGAGGCAGGGGGCGGGTGTAACTGAAGCTTTCTTT. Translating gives CATSARQGAGVTEAFF.

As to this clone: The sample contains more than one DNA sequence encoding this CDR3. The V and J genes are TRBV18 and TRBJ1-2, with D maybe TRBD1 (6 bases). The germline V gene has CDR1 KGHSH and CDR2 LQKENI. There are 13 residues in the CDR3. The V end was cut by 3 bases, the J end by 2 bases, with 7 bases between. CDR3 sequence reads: CASSPDRNYGYTF. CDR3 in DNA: TGTGCCAGCTCACCCGACAGGAACTATGGCTACACCTTC.